These 30 T cell receptor beta chains share one sample of origin, sequenced in a study of shared clonotypes between healthy human individuals (dated by TCRdb to about 2020). Library preparation employed the immunoSEQ multiplex PCR assay. TCRdb limited this immuneACCESS table to in-frame rearrangements with V and J called. A share of clones is missing; checked studies link under half to unresolved V genes, and the rest is unexplained. Present in this sample are roughly 1.4 million clones, around 98.5% of which were seen just once. The leading ten clones occupy around 0.33% of the sample. The material sequenced was naive CD4+ T cells sorted from blood. Reading the label with the study, this specimen's cell subset or site is: CD45RA+ positively selected. The receptors were sampled from a young man in good health.

The gene calls are TRBV7-2 and TRBJ2-5; a possible D gene is TRBD2 (5 bases). The germline V and J ends were trimmed by 2 bases and 0 bases, with 7 bases remaining between them. The CDR3 runs 14 residues. CDR1 and CDR2 (germline): SGHTA, FQGNSA. DNA of the CDR3: TGTGCCAGCAGCTTAAGAGGGTACCAAGAGACCCAGTACTTC. Translating gives CASSLRGYQETQYF. Looking up the rest from reference TRBV7-2 and TRBJ2-5 gives the full variable domain: GAGVSQSPSNKVTEKGKDVELRCDPISGHTALYWYRQSLGQGLEFLIYFQGNSAPDKSGLPSDRFSAERTGGSVSTLTIQRTQQEDSAVYLCASSLRGYQETQYFGPGTRLLVL.

The chain links TRBV29-1 to TRBJ2-7; 7 bases match TRBD2. Trimming removed 5 bases from V and 6 bases from J; junction bases left unmatched: 13. CDR1 and CDR2 (germline): SQVTM, ANQGSEA. CDR3 length equals 14 residues. CDR3 nucleotides: TGCAGCGTTCGTGTGGCGGGGGTGTGGAGCGAGCAGTACTTC. Translating gives CSVRVAGVWSEQYF.

The chain combines TRBV4-1 with TRBJ2-6, with D tentatively TRBD1 or TRBD2 (6 bases each). The CDR3 has 18 residues. Trimming took 4 bases from V and 2 from J, leaving 18 bases between them. CDR1 MGHRA and CDR2 YSYEKL come from the germline V gene. Here the CDR3 DNA reads TGCGCCAGCAGCCTCCCTGAGGGGGGCGGCACTGGGGCCAACGTCCTGACTTTC. Protein: CASSLPEGGGTGANVLTF.

The chain has TRBV9 and TRBJ2-7; the D is unclear. Germline assignment: CDR1 SGDLS and CDR2 YYNGEE. V was shortened by 0 bases and J by 3 bases, with 10 bases between the two germline ends. The CDR3 extends over 14 amino acids. CDR3 protein: CASSVAAASYEQYF. DNA for the CDR3: TGTGCCAGCAGCGTAGCGGCTGCCAGCTACGAGCAGTACTTC.

The chain uses TRBV5-1 and TRBJ2-7; 10 nucleotides line up with TRBD2. Germline CDR1 and CDR2: SGHRS and YFSETQ. The CDR3 sequence is 16 residues long. With 5 bases clipped from V and 3 bases from J, the junction kept 11 bases outside the gene matches. The CDR3 is CASSPGTSSGSYEQYF. CDR3 in DNA: TGCGCCAGCAGTCCCGGGACGTCTAGCGGGAGCTACGAGCAGTACTTC.

In its sample, this clone was seen once. The chain uses TRBV7-9 and TRBJ1-1; a weak D match, TRBD1 (6 bases). This CDR3 comprises 12 residues. Trimming took 8 bases from V and 2 from J, leaving 9 bases between them. Germline assignment: CDR1 SEHNR and CDR2 FQNEAQ (reference sequence). The CDR3 DNA follows: TGTGCCAGCGGAGGGGGAAACACTGAAGCTTTCTTT. As protein: CASGGGNTEAFF.

This clone was seen only once. The chain carries TRBV5-1 and TRBJ2-7; 11 positions match TRBD2. The V segment lost 7 bases and the J segment 7 bases; nucleotides outside the gene matches: 10. This CDR3 contains 14 residues. Germline-derived CDR1 and CDR2 are SGHRS and YFSETQ. CDR3 sequence reads: CASGALAGVGEQYF. As DNA, the CDR3 is TGCGCCAGCGGGGCACTAGCGGGAGTCGGGGAGCAGTACTTC.

The genes are TRBV19 and TRBJ1-5, with 9 nucleotides matching TRBD1. Per the germline V gene, CDR1 is LNHDA and CDR2 is SQIVND (reference sequence). Trimming removed 6 bases from V and 3 bases from J; junction bases left unmatched: 9. The CDR3 is 16 amino acids. The CDR3 loop reads CASRTLDRGLNQPQHF. Written as DNA, the CDR3 is TGTGCCAGTAGGACCTTGGACAGGGGACTCAATCAGCCCCAGCATTTT.

Note on this clone: This CDR3 is also generated by other DNA sequences in the sample. CDR3 residues: CASSTSGINTGELFF. The CDR3 nucleotides read TGCGCCAGCAGCACCTCCGGGATTAACACCGGGGAGCTGTTTTTT. This sequence joins TRBV5-1 and TRBJ2-2, with D maybe TRBD2 (5 bases). Deletions cut 4 bases from V and 2 bases from J, with 12 bases between. This CDR3 spans 15 amino acids. CDR1 SGHRS and CDR2 YFSETQ come from the germline V gene.

This sequence joins TRBV5-4 and TRBJ2-5; perhaps TRBD2 as D (6 bases). V was shortened by 2 bases and J by 1 base, with 12 bases between the two germline ends. Germline V gives CDR1 SGHNT, CDR2 YYREEE (reference sequence). This CDR3 is 15 amino acids long. In nucleotides, the CDR3 is TGTGCCAGCAGCTTATCGGCGGGACCCCAAGAGACCCAGTACTTC. It specifies CASSLSAGPQETQYF. Together with reference TRBV5-4 and TRBJ2-5, the CDR3 gives the full variable domain: ETGVTQSPTHLIKTRGQQVTLRCSSQSGHNTVSWYQQALGQGPQFIFQYYREEENGRGNFPPRFSGLQFPNYSSELNVNALELDDSALYLCASSLSAGPQETQYFGPGTRLLVL.

The J gene is TRBJ2-6, the V gene TRBV27, with 10 bases aligning to TRBD1. CDR3 length: 17 amino acids. The J segment lost 3 bases and the V segment lost 5 bases, leaving 7 bases of the junction unmatched. Germline assignment: CDR1 MNHEY and CDR2 SMNVEV (reference sequence). The CDR3 spells CASSTGTGVFGANVLTF. CDR3 DNA sequence: TGTGCCAGCAGTACCGGGACAGGGGTTTTTGGGGCCAACGTCCTGACTTTC.

The V and J genes are TRBV28 and TRBJ2-2; D possibly uses TRBD1 or TRBD2 (5 bases each). The V end was cut by 5 bases, the J end by 13 bases, with 17 bases between. The germline V gene encodes CDR1 MDHEN and CDR2 SYDVKM. This CDR3 spans 13 amino acids. This CDR3 reads CASSGPAPGTLFF. CDR3 sequence (DNA): TGTGCCAGCAGTGGGCCAGCACCGGGGACGCTGTTTTTT.

V and J are TRBV10-1 and TRBJ2-1; 11 bases line up with TRBD2. With 6 bases clipped from V and 3 bases from J, the junction kept 13 bases outside the gene matches. CDR3 length equals 18 residues. Germline assignment: CDR1 WNHNN and CDR2 SYGVQD (reference sequence). The CDR3: CASRQTVSGRALYNEQFF. The CDR3 DNA reads TGCGCCAGCAGACAAACGGTTAGCGGGAGGGCCCTCTACAATGAGCAGTTCTTC.

The chain combines TRBV7-9 with TRBJ2-2; D unclear. Per the germline V gene, CDR1 is SEHNR and CDR2 is FQNEAQ (reference sequence). Trimming took off 6 bases at V and 2 bases at J, with 7 bases between the two ends. CDR3 size: 13 residues. The DNA of the CDR3 is TGTGCCAGCAGGTGGAGAAACACCGGGGAGCTGTTTTTT. It translates to CASRWRNTGELFF.

The V call is TRBV6-5, the J call TRBJ2-7; tentatively, D is TRBD2 (6 bases). V shed 5 bases and J shed 3 bases, with 17 bases lying between them. The CDR3 consists of 15 residues. Germline values: CDR1 MNHEY, CDR2 SVGAGI. The CDR3 nucleotides are TGTGCCAGCAGTCAGTTCTACGGGCGGGACTACGAGCAGTACTTC. Amino acid sequence: CASSQFYGRDYEQYF.

The table lists this clone with a count of one. This chain links TRBV7-2 with TRBJ2-1; D remains unclear. The length of the CDR3 is 17 residues. V shed 5 bases and J shed 0 bases, with 17 bases lying between them. The germline V gene has CDR1 SGHTA and CDR2 FQGNSA. For the CDR3, the DNA is TGTGCCAGCAGCAAATTCAGCCCGACGAGCTCCTACAATGAGCAGTTCTTC. Protein product: CASSKFSPTSSYNEQFF. The whole variable domain, remainder taken from reference TRBV7-2 and TRBJ2-1, is GAGVSQSPSNKVTEKGKDVELRCDPISGHTALYWYRQSLGQGLEFLIYFQGNSAPDKSGLPSDRFSAERTGGSVSTLTIQRTQQEDSAVYLCASSKFSPTSSYNEQFFGPGTRLTVL.

The chain couples TRBV5-5 to TRBJ2-1; the D is unclear. This CDR3 has 15 amino acids. V lost 4 bases and J 0 bases, leaving 11 bases between the germline ends. The germline gives CDR1 SGHKS, CDR2 YYEKEE (reference sequence). The CDR3 region is CASSRVSSSYNEQFF. The DNA for the CDR3 is TGTGCCAGCAGCCGGGTCTCGAGCTCCTACAATGAGCAGTTCTTC.

CDR3 amino acids: CASSRTPGTYNEQFF. The CDR3 DNA reads TGTGCCAGCAGCCGGACTCCCGGGACGTACAATGAGCAGTTCTTC. The chain has TRBV13 and TRBJ2-1, with D perhaps TRBD1 or TRBD2 (5 bases each). Trimming removed 5 bases from V and 4 bases from J, with 15 bases in between. Germline CDR1 reads PRHDT; CDR2 reads FYEKMQ (reference sequence). The CDR3 covers 15 residues.

The rearrangement uses TRBV28 and TRBJ2-4; TRBD1 matches at 8 bases. This CDR3 contains 14 residues. After removal of 4 bases from V and 5 bases from J, the junction contained 4 bases not matched to a gene. Germline V gene data show CDR1 as MDHEN and CDR2 as SYDVKM. The CDR3: CASSWGQVQNIQYF. The CDR3 DNA reads TGTGCCAGCAGTTGGGGACAGGTCCAAAACATTCAGTACTTC.

The genes are TRBV6-1 and TRBJ2-1; D call uncertain. Trimming removed 3 bases from V and 7 bases from J, with 16 bases in between. The CDR3 has 15 residues. Germline lookup yields CDR1 MNHNS and CDR2 SASEGT. The CDR3: CASSETFGHLNEQFF. DNA for the CDR3: TGTGCCAGCAGTGAGACTTTTGGGCACTTGAATGAGCAGTTCTTC.

This clone was seen only once. The CDR3 region is CASSLDLANTGELFF. The CDR3 nucleotides are TGTGCCAGCTCACTTGACCTAGCGAACACCGGGGAGCTGTTTTTT. This sequence joins TRBV18 and TRBJ2-2, with D hard to call. Germline V gene data show CDR1 as KGHSH and CDR2 as LQKENI. This CDR3 comprises 15 residues. The V gene lost 4 bases and the J gene lost 0 bases, with 9 bases spanning the gap.

Remarks on this clone: Other nucleotide sequences from this sample produce the same CDR3. This chain uses TRBV10-3 with TRBJ2-1, with D tentatively TRBD1 or TRBD2 (5 bases each). Germline assignment: CDR1 ENHRY and CDR2 SYGVKD. Trimming removed 6 bases at V and 7 bases at J, with 7 bases between. The CDR3 extends over 11 amino acids. This CDR3 reads CAISEGNEQFF. CDR3 sequence (DNA): TGTGCCATCAGCGAGGGGAATGAGCAGTTCTTC.

This clone was recorded only once. The chain couples TRBV4-3 to TRBJ1-4; TRBD1 is a possible D gene (5 bases). The ends were cut back, 0 bases at V and 6 bases at J, with 14 bases in the middle. Germline CDR1 is LGHNA and CDR2 is YSLEER. The length of the CDR3 is 16 residues. The CDR3 coding sequence is TGCGCCAGCAGCCAAGATCCGGGGGGGATACATGAAAAACTGTTTTTT. This gives the protein CASSQDPGGIHEKLFF.

The chain employs TRBV9 and TRBJ1-5, with D uncertain. Trimming removed 0 bases at V and 0 bases at J, with 7 bases between. The germline CDR1 and CDR2 sequences are SGDLS and YYNGEE. This CDR3 comprises 15 residues. The CDR3 sequence: CASSVDSTSNQPQHF. DNA of the CDR3: TGTGCCAGCAGCGTAGATTCAACTAGCAATCAGCCCCAGCATTTT.

This chain's CDR3 is CASSLSPAHRYSNQPQHF. CDR3 in DNA: TGTGCCAGCAGTTTATCGCCCGCACATCGTTATAGCAATCAGCCCCAGCATTTT. V and J are TRBV27 and TRBJ1-5, with D unclear. The CDR3 loop spans 18 amino acids. Germline assignment: CDR1 MNHEY and CDR2 SMNVEV (reference sequence). V lost 0 bases and J lost 0, with 15 bases in between.

The V gene is TRBV10-2, the J gene TRBJ2-7, with D maybe TRBD2 (5 bases). CDR1 is WSHSY, CDR2 SAAADI, per germline. The CDR3 contains 13 residues. The V end was cut by 6 bases, the J end by 3 bases, with 12 bases between. CDR3 sequence (DNA): TGCGCCAGCAGGGACTCGACTGTCTACGAGCAGTACTTC. It translates to CASRDSTVYEQYF.

The chain combines TRBV5-6 with TRBJ1-2; no reliable D call. CDR3 length equals 13 residues. The V gene's germline CDR1 is SGHDT and CDR2 YYEEEE. The V end lost 5 bases, the J end lost 6 bases, and 14 bases lay between the germline ends. The CDR3 nucleotides are TGTGCCAGCAGTAAGGCGGGATTTGATGGCTACACCTTC. This gives the protein CASSKAGFDGYTF.

This clone came up once. This chain links TRBV9 with TRBJ1-1, with 7 bases identical to TRBD1. This CDR3 region has 14 residues. The germline CDR1 and CDR2 sequences are SGDLS and YYNGEE. Germline trimming cut 3 bases from V and 4 bases from J; bases unmatched to any gene: 6. The CDR3 DNA follows: TGTGCCAGCAGCGCACAGGGGTCGGGCACTGAAGCTTTCTTT. Encoded protein: CASSAQGSGTEAFF. Drawing the rest from reference TRBV9 and TRBJ1-1, the complete variable domain is DSGVTQTPKHLITATGQRVTLRCSPRSGDLSVYWYQQSLDQGLQFLIQYYNGEERAKGNILERFSAQQFPDLHSELNLSSLELGDSALYFCASSAQGSGTEAFFGQGTRLTVV.

As concerns this clone: Other nucleotide sequences from this sample produce the same CDR3. The chain is built from TRBV7-9 and TRBJ2-7, with 9 bases lining up with TRBD1. The CDR3 covers 13 residues. The germline CDR1 and CDR2 sequences are SEHNR and FQNEAQ (reference sequence). Unmatched junction bases numbered 3, after V lost 5 bases and J lost 4 bases. The CDR3 spells CASSLDRGYEQYF. The CDR3 DNA sequence: TGTGCCAGCAGCCTGGACAGGGGATACGAGCAGTACTTC.

The chain carries TRBV18 and TRBJ2-6; D possibly corresponds to TRBD2 (5 bases). The CDR3 spans 16 residues. Germline V gives CDR1 KGHSH, CDR2 LQKENI. Deletions cut 3 bases from V and 8 bases from J, with 17 bases between. DNA of the CDR3: TGTGCCAGCTCACCGTTACCTCCGGGGTCTTCCAACGTCCTGACTTTC. Its protein product is CASSPLPPGSSNVLTF.